These T cell receptor beta chains were read from a single sample in a study of blood T cells in healthy people across ages. TCRdb processed the 5' RACE reads anew with MiXCR; each CDR3 protein has one entry. The sample records about 800,000 distinct CDR3 sequences, 55% to 70% being singletons. The sample comprised blood. All receptors come from a man aged 25-40 years in good health. Both conserved end residues are part of each CDR3. The D gene is left open where the match is weak. Clone size is given for some rows only: seen once, a few or many times, or a class if the clone is expanded.

size: -
J: TRBJ2-7
D: TRBD1
V: TRBV7-2
DNA: TGTGCCAGCAGCTTATGGGGGACAGACTACGAGCAGTACTTC
CDR3: CASSLWGTDYEQYF

size: few
J: TRBJ1-2
D: -
V: TRBV23-1
DNA: TGCGCCAGCAGTCAATCGCGGAGGGGACCCGCTAACTATGGCTACACCTTC
CDR3: CASSQSRRGPANYGYTF

size: few
J: TRBJ2-1
D: -
V: TRBV20-1
DNA: TGCAGTGGGGAGGACGGATACAATGAGCAGTTCTTC
CDR3: CSGEDGYNEQFF

size: -
J: TRBJ2-1
D: TRBD2
V: TRBV10-3
DNA: TGTGCCACAAGAGCGGGGTTGGGGGACAATGAGCAGTTCTTC
CDR3: CATRAGLGDNEQFF

size: -
J: TRBJ2-7
D: TRBD1
V: TRBV7-2
DNA: TGTGCCAGTAGCCTCCAGACAGGGGAGGTCGAGCAGTACTTC
CDR3: CASSLQTGEVEQYF

size: -
J: TRBJ1-4
D: -
V: TRBV6-2/TRBV6-3
DNA: TGTGCCAGCAGCTCCCCCAATCAGGGAAACGAAAAACTGTTTTTT
CDR3: CASSSPNQGNEKLFF

size: -
J: TRBJ2-1
D: -
V: TRBV29-1
DNA: TGCAGCGTTGATGAGGACTTCTCCTACAATGAGCAGTTCTTC
CDR3: CSVDEDFSYNEQFF

size: few
J: TRBJ2-7
D: TRBD2
V: TRBV7-2
DNA: TGTGCCAGCAGCTTACCGGGACTAGCGGGAGACGAGCAGTACTTC
CDR3: CASSLPGLAGDEQYF

size: -
J: TRBJ2-7
D: TRBD1
V: TRBV12-3/TRBV12-4
DNA: TGTGCCAGCAGTTTTATGACCAGGGGGTCCTACGAGCAGTACTTC
CDR3: CASSFMTRGSYEQYF

size: few
J: TRBJ2-7
D: -
V: TRBV5-1
DNA: TGCGCCAGCAGCTTGGCCGACAGGTACGAGCAGTACTTC
CDR3: CASSLADRYEQYF

size: -
J: TRBJ2-7
D: TRBD2
V: TRBV7-2
DNA: TGTGCCAGCAGCTGGAGAGCTCTAGCGGGATCCCCCGACGAGCAGTACTTC
CDR3: CASSWRALAGSPDEQYF

size: -
J: TRBJ1-5
D: -
V: TRBV25-1
DNA: TGTGCCAGCAGTGATTCCCTTAATCAGCCCCAGCATTTT
CDR3: CASSDSLNQPQHF

size: -
J: TRBJ2-7
D: -
V: TRBV7-2
DNA: TGTGCCAGCAGCTTAAGGGATTCGGGCGGGAAGACCTACGAGCAGTACTTC
CDR3: CASSLRDSGGKTYEQYF

size: -
J: TRBJ2-7
D: -
V: TRBV5-1
DNA: TGCGCCAGCAGCTTGGACTGGAACAATGAGCAGTACTTC
CDR3: CASSLDWNNEQYF

size: few
J: TRBJ1-2
D: TRBD1
V: TRBV29-1
DNA: TGCAGCGTCGGCGGGACAGGGGATGGCTACACCTTC
CDR3: CSVGGTGDGYTF

size: -
J: TRBJ2-7
D: -
V: TRBV15
DNA: TGTGCCACCAGCAGAGAGAAGTTAAGCTCCTACGAGCAGTACTTC
CDR3: CATSREKLSSYEQYF